Detailed here is one T cell receptor beta chain. Its antigen is as yet unknown. The V end lost 5 bases, the J end lost 7 bases, and 18 bases lay between the germline ends. The CDR3 sequence is 15 residues long. Germline V gene data show CDR1 as LNHNV and CDR2 as YYDKDF (reference sequence). Time point indicated: late sampling 161 to 241 days after vaccination in a few convalescent patients. MiXCR, applied by TCRdb to the PCR reads, yields one record per CDR3 protein. The data contain roughly 28,000 distinct CDR3 sequences, 50% of them singletons. This entry is derived from a study of vaccination and CD4 T cells after COVID-19. Overall study context: A vaccine, either BNT162b2 or mRNA-1273, was given to participants in two doses. A few convalescent patients were sampled at day 14 and days 161 to 241 post-vaccination.

General study points: Within the convalescent patients, spike mono-reactivity was found in 304 of 307 vaccine-specific clones.

Material: CD4+ T cells from blood, obtained about 7 months after SARS-CoV-2 vaccination. The TCR originated in a human donor who had recovered from COVID-19. This sequence joins TRBV15 and TRBJ1-5; TRBD1 is a possible D gene (5 bases). DNA of the CDR3: TGTGCCACCAGCGGAACCCGAGCCGGGGGACAGCCCCAGCATTTT. Amino acid sequence: CATSGTRAGGQPQHF.